The entry below describes one T cell receptor (beta chain). This clone has only one observation. Its antigen is not yet known. No much larger clone is present one base from it, and per-base qualities are unavailable. Trimming costs V 0 bases and J 0 bases, and their ends lie 10 bases apart. The CDR1 and CDR2 encoded by the germline V gene are LGHNT and FRNRAP. Inclusive of the bounding cysteine and phenylalanine, the CDR3 is 16 residues long. Only CDR3 DNA is held: 48 bases, read in frame from base 1. This sample was included in a study of graft-versus-host responses after intestinal transplantation (dated by TCRdb to the early 2020s). General notes on the study: The transplants that recipients received were multivisceral, liver-intestinal, or isolated intestinal. Anti-thymocyte globulin induction was given to all recipients, followed by maintenance tacrolimus and steroids for 2 to 4 years. The cohort enrolled about two dozen intestinal transplant recipients including one retransplant, and a few patients lacking pretransplant specimens were excluded. A peak of at least 4% donor T cells among recipient peripheral blood mononuclear cells was the definition used for donor T cell macrochimerism. Graft-versus-host and host-versus-graft alloreactive T cell clones were tracked in the graft, circulation and bone marrow after intestinal transplantation using bulk TCR-beta CDR3 sequencing. Rather than being sequenced by the commercial service, samples from a few later patients were sequenced in-house on an Illumina MiSeq and processed with MiXCR. To identify alloreactive clones, pre-transplant mixed lymphocyte reaction products were sequenced and then compared with unstimulated pre-transplant donor and recipient T cells. Beyond this particular receptor, the publication reports: Patients with donor T cell macrochimerism had high GvH to HvG T cell clonal ratios in their allografts. GvH clones turned up in recipient bone marrow, with some appearing earlier in ileal mucosa or blood, a pattern consistent with an intestinal mucosal origin. Early after transplant, peak levels of circulating GvH clones were found to be associated with declines in HvG clones. The relatively low number and heterogeneity of intestinal transplant patients limited the conclusions.

Read against the paper, the sample's time point label means: cells obtained before transplantation from donor or recipient. CD3+CD4+ and CD3+CD8+ populations were FACS-sorted from unstimulated pre-transplant donor and recipient cells taken from spleen or lymph nodes. The protocol used for the library was the immunoSEQ multiplex PCR assay. For most patients, genomic DNA was isolated using the Qiagen DNeasy Blood and Tissue Kit and was shipped frozen to Adaptive Biotechnologies for TCR sequencing. For most patients, high-throughput TCR-beta CDR3 sequencing of genomic DNA was performed by Adaptive Biotechnologies. In the source study's methods: TCR sequencing data for some 19 patients were retrieved from Adaptive's ImmunoSEQ software; three other patients were processed with MiXCR and VDJtools. CD4 versus CD8 sorting errors were corrected by removing sequences found in both subsets at a frequency ratio below 5:1. CDR3 nucleotide sequences shared between donor and recipient were removed because the origin of such sequences could not be assigned. Alloreactive clones required at least 2-fold expansion over unstimulated cells and minimum CFSE-low frequency of 0.002% (template counts) or 0.001% (read counts). Clones were considered mappable if detected in sequenced pre-transplant spleen, lymph node, or MLR CFSE-low populations of the donor or recipient. Cumulative frequency of alloreactive clones was calculated as a percentage of all sequences weighted by copy number. Held by TCRdb, this immuneACCESS table contains in-frame sequences only and omits some clones. Under half of the omission traces to an unresolved V gene where checked; the cause of the rest is unknown. Clonal size and the V and J genes are those of that table, whereas D and trimming came from the DNA. The sample table records tens of thousands of clones; roughly 94% of these occur just once. The ten largest clonotypes hold about 0.56% of the sample.

Sequencing was performed on unstimulated CD8+ T cells sorted from spleen or lymph node cells, taken before intestinal transplant. The sequence links TRBV12-5 to TRBJ2-3, with no confident D gene call. The origin of this receptor is a human donor who received an intestinal transplant. The CDR3 sequence is CASGLVPAGSTDTQYF. Here is the DNA: TGTGCTAGTGGTTTGGTACCGGCAGGTAGCACAGATACGCAGTATTTT.